This T cell receptor beta chain came from a study of cytomegalovirus exposure and HLA in healthy donors. Turning to the study itself: Genotyping showed roughly 81% of some 400 donors falling in the Caucasian-associated ancestry cluster.

Trimming left V 1 base short and J 1 base short, with 11 bases between. Germline CDR1 and CDR2: MGHRA and YSYEKL. This CDR3 contains 15 residues. Primers for the PCR totalled 60 Vbeta and 13 Jbeta. Sequencing was performed with immunoSEQ multiplex PCR; in TCRdb, only in-frame clones are kept and a portion is missing. The profile shows 95,000 to 130,000 clones, about 10% of them singletons. The TCR was taken from a man aged 25 to 40 in good health and CMV-seronegative. Sequenced sample: PBMCs. The V and J genes are TRBV4-1 and TRBJ2-7; D gene ambiguous. The CDR3 bases are TGCGCCAGCAGCCAAGGCCTGAGGAGTTCCTACGAGCAGTACTTC. Its translation is CASSQGLRSSYEQYF.